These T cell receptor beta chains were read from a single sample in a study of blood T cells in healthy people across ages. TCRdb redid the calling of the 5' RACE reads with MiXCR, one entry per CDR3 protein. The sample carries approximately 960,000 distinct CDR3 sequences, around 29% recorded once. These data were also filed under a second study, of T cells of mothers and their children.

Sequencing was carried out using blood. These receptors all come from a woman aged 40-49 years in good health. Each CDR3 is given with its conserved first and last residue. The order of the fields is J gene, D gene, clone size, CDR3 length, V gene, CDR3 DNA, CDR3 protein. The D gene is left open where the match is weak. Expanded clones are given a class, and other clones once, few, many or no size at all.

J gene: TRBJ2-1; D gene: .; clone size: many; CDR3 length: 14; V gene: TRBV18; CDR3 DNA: TGTGCCAGCTCACCAGGGCCCTCAATCGGGGAGCAGTTCTTC; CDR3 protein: CASSPGPSIGEQFF
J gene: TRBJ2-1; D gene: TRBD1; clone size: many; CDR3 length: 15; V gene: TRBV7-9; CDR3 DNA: TGTGCCAGCACCGCAAACAGGGGGATCCACAATGAGCAGTTCTTC; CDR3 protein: CASTANRGIHNEQFF
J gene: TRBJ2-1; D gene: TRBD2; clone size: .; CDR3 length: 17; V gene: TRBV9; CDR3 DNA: TGTGCCAGCAGCCCTCGTTTAGCGGGGGGCTCCTACAATGAGCAGTTCTTC; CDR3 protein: CASSPRLAGGSYNEQFF
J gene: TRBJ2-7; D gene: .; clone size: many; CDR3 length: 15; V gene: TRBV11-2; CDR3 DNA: TGTGCCAGCAGCTCCTTCGGGAATCGGGAATACGAGCAGTACTTC; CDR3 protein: CASSSFGNREYEQYF
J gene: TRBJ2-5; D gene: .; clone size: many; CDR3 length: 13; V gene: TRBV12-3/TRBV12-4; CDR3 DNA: TGTGCCAGCAGCCGCGGGATGGAAGGGACCCAGTACTTC; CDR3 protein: CASSRGMEGTQYF
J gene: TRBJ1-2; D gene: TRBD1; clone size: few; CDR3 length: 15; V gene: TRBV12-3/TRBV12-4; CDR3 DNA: TGTGCCAGCAGGCAGACAGGGGAGTTAATGTATGGCTACACCTTC; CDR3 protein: CASRQTGELMYGYTF
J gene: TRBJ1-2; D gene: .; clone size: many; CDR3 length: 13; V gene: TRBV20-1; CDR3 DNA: TGCAGTGCTAGCCTCATCGCTAACTATGGCTACACCTTC; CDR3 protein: CSASLIANYGYTF
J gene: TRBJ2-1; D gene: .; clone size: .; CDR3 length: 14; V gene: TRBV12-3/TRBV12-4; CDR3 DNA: TGTGCCAGCAGGGCGGGCAGGGGCAACAATGAGCAGTTCTTC; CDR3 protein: CASRAGRGNNEQFF
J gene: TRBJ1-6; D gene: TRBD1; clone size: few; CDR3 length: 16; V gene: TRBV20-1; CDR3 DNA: TGCAGTGTAAAAGGACAGGGAGGCTCCTATAATTCACCCCTCCACTTT; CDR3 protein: CSVKGQGGSYNSPLHF
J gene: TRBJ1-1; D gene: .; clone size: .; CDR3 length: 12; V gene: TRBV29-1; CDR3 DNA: TGCAGCGTTGGGGGGGCAGGCACTGAAGCTTTCTTT; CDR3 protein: CSVGGAGTEAFF
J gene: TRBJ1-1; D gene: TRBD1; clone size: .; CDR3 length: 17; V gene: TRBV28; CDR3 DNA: TGTGCCAGCAGTTTATTGGGATCAGGGGGCATGAACACTGAAGCTTTCTTT; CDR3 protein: CASSLLGSGGMNTEAFF
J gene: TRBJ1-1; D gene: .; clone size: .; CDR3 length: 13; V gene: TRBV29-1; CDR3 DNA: TGCAGCGTTGTCAGCAGTGTGGGCACTGAAGCTTTCTTT; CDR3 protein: CSVVSSVGTEAFF
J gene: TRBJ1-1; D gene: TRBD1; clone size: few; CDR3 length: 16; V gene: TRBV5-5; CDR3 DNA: TGTGCCAGCAGCAAAACGGGGACAGGGGGGGACACTGAAGCTTTCTTT; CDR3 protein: CASSKTGTGGDTEAFF
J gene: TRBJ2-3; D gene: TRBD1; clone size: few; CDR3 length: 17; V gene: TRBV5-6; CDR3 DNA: TGTGCCAGCAGCTCCTACAGGAGGGACAGGGTATCAGATACGCAGTATTTT; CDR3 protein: CASSSYRRDRVSDTQYF
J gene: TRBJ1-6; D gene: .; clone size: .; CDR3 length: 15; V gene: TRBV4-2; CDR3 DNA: TGTGCCAGCAGCCAAGATGGGGCAGCTGATTCACCCCTCCACTTT; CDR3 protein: CASSQDGAADSPLHF
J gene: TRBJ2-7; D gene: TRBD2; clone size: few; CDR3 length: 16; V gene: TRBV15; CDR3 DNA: TGTGCCACCAGCAGAGGGGGGGGGACCTACTCCTACGAGCAGTACTTC; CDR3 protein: CATSRGGGTYSYEQYF
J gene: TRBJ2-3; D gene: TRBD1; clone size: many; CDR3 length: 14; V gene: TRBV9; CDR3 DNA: TGTGCCAGCAGCGTATTAGGGGGCGAGGATACGCAGTATTTT; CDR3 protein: CASSVLGGEDTQYF
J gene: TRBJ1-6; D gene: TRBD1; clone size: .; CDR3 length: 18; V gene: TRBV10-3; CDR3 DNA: TGTGCCATCAGTAAAACCGGGACAGCCAGCTCCTATAATTCACCCCTCCACTTT; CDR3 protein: CAISKTGTASSYNSPLHF
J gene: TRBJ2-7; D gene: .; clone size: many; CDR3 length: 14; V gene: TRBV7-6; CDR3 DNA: TGTGCCAGCAGCTTCGGGACGGGTCGGTACGAGCAGTACTTC; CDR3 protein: CASSFGTGRYEQYF
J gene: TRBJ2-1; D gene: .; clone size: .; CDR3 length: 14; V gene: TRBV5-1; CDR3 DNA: TGCGCCAGCAGCAAGGACCAGGGGGGTAATGAGCAGTTCTTC; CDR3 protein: CASSKDQGGNEQFF
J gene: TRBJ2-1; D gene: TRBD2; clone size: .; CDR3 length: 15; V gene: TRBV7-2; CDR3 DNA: TGTGCCAGCAGCTTAAGCGGGGTGACCTACAATGAGCAGTTCTTC; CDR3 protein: CASSLSGVTYNEQFF
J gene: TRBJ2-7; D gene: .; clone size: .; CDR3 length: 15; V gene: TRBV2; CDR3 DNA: TGTGCCAGCAGCGCCGTGACAAGGTCCTACAATGAGCAGTACTTC; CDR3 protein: CASSAVTRSYNEQYF
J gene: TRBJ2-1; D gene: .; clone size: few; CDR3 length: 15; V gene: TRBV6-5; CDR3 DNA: TGTGCCAGCTTGAACTCAGGAGGGGGCGGGGATGAGCAGTTCTTC; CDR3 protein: CASLNSGGGGDEQFF
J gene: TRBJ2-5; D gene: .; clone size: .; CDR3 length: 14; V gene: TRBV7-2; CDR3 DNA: TGTGCCAGCAGAGTCCGGACATGGAAAGAGACCCAGTACTTC; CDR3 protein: CASRVRTWKETQYF
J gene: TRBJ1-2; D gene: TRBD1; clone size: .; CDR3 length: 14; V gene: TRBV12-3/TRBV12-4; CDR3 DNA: TGTGCCAGCACCGGACAGGGAACTTACTATGGCTACACCTTC; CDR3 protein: CASTGQGTYYGYTF
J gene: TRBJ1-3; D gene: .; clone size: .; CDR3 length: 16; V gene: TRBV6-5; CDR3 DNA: TGTGCCAGCAGTTACTCGCGAAGCTCCTCTGGAAACACCATATATTTT; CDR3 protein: CASSYSRSSSGNTIYF
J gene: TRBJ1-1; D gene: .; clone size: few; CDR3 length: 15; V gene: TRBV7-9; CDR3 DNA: TGTGCCAGCAGCTTACACCCCACCGAGGCCTCTGAAGCTTTCTTT; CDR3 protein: CASSLHPTEASEAFF
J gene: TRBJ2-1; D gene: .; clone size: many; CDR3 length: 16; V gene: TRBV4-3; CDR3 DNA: TGCGCCAGCAGCCAAGATGTGACAGAACTCCACAATGAGCAGTTCTTC; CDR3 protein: CASSQDVTELHNEQFF
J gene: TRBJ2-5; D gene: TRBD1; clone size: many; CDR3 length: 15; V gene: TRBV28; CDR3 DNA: TGTGCCAGCAGTTCGATCCGGGACAGGGGGGAGACCCAGTACTTC; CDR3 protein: CASSSIRDRGETQYF
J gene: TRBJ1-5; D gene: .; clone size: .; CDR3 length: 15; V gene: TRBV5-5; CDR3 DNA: TGTGCCAGCAGCTTGGCCATGGGTGGGCATCAGCCCCAGCATTTT; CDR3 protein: CASSLAMGGHQPQHF
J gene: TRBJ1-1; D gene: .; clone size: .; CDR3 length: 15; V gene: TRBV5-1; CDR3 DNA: TGCGCCAGCAGCCGGTTGCCGGGGGACATCGTTGAAGCTTTCTTT; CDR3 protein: CASSRLPGDIVEAFF
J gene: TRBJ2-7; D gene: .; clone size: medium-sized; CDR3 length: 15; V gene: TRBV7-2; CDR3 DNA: TGTGCCAGCAGCTTAGATGAGCGGCTGGCCTACGAGCAGTACTTC; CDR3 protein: CASSLDERLAYEQYF
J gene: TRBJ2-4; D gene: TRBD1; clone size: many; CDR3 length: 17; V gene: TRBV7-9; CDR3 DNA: TGTGCCAGCAGCTCCAAAGTCGGACAGGGGGGAATCTTCATTCAGTACTTC; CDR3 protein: CASSSKVGQGGIFIQYF